A single sample is the source of the 4 T cell receptor beta chains below, sequenced in a study of response to subunit inactivated influenza vaccine. Via MiXCR, TCRdb re-called the RT-PCR reads, giving one row per CDR3 protein. The sample consists of about 530,000 distinct CDR3 sequences, 10% to 15% of them appearing once. This sample comprised PBMCs from blood, obtained on the day of vaccination. These receptors were obtained from a man aged 45-65 years who received an inactivated influenza vaccine.

A few counts support this clonotype. The V gene is TRBV29-1, the J gene TRBJ2-7, with 8 bases matching TRBD2. The CDR3 consists of 14 residues. Germline loops: CDR1 SQVTM, CDR2 ANQGSEA. V gave up 4 bases and J gave up 6 bases; unmatched junction bases: 11. In nucleotides, the CDR3 is TGCAGCGTTGCGGGACTAGGATCGATCTCCGAGCAGTACTTC. The encoded protein is CSVAGLGSISEQYF.

The chain combines TRBV20-1 with TRBJ1-2; D is unresolved. Per the germline V gene, CDR1 is DFQATT and CDR2 is SNEGSKA (reference sequence). V was pared by 0 bases and J by 7 bases, with 6 bases between. The CDR3 totals 11 residues. The CDR3 DNA sequence: TGCAGTGCTAGAGATCCCCGTGGCTACACCTTC. Its protein is CSARDPRGYTF.

This clonotype has a count of ten or more. The chain uses TRBV12-3 or TRBV12-4 and TRBJ2-3; TRBD1 aligns across 10 bases. This CDR3 has 16 residues. Losses at the gene ends were 5 bases for V and 6 bases for J; bases not matched to a gene: 11. The CDR3 spells CASSERGQGPRDTQYF. The DNA for the CDR3 is TGTGCCAGCAGTGAAAGGGGACAGGGGCCAAGGGATACGCAGTATTTT.

The J gene is TRBJ2-1, the V gene TRBV5-1; 16 bases match TRBD2. The V segment lost 3 bases and the J segment 4 bases; nucleotides outside the gene matches: 7. The CDR3 consists of 18 residues. Germline CDR1 SGHRS, CDR2 YFSETQ. The chain's CDR3 is CASSSGLAGGPGYNEQFF. In DNA, the CDR3 is TGCGCCAGCAGCTCGGGACTAGCGGGAGGGCCGGGGTACAATGAGCAGTTCTTC.